This paragraph covers one TCR beta chain sequence. Its antigen is currently unknown. The CDR3 runs to 20 residues. V gave up 4 bases and J gave up 0 bases, with 25 bases separating them. CDR1 is SGHDT and CDR2 is YYEEEE in the germline V gene. The data are from a study of T cell repertoires in cytomegalovirus infection. Study context: Recently identified HLA-C-restricted CMV epitopes and well-studied HLA-B-restricted CMV epitopes were used by the study. Study-wide results and caveats: The study identified carriers of CMV plus the relevant HLA from cumulative public TCR beta family frequency. CMV-specific HLA-C-restricted TCR beta clonotypes dominated the ex vivo response.

TCRdb re-derived calls from the reads in MiXCR, one entry per CDR3 protein. The sample records 200,000 or so distinct CDR3 sequences, around 35% being singletons. The rearrangement links TRBV5-6 to TRBJ2-2; the D gene could be TRBD1 or TRBD2 (5 bases each). This clonotype originated in a human donor in good health (CMV status not recorded). Some clones in this sample may be carry-over from other donors' samples. Sequences were derived from CD8+ T cells from cultured PBMCs, sampled from culture after CMV antigen stimulation. The CDR3, as DNA: TGTGCCAGCAGCCAGGAGTTTTTGGATAGCAGGGAGTCGAACACCGGGGAGCTGTTTTTT. Its translation is CASSQEFLDSRESNTGELFF.